The 19 T cell receptor beta chains below come from one sample, sequenced in a study of T cell changes during pregnancy in multiple sclerosis. The method was immunoSEQ multiplex PCR; TCRdb's version includes in-frame clones alone and lacks a portion of them. The table includes 40,000 to 50,000 clones, roughly nine tenths detected once. Specimen: CD4+ T cells from peripheral blood mononuclear cells, collected in the first trimester of pregnancy. These TCRs come from a female donor with multiple sclerosis, enrolled in a pregnancy study.

V usage is TRBV7-9 and J usage is TRBJ1-2; tentative D call: TRBD1 (5 bases). V lost 5 bases, J lost 9 bases, and 16 bases lay in between. The length of the CDR3 is 13 residues. The germline gives CDR1 SEHNR, CDR2 FQNEAQ (reference sequence). CDR3 coding DNA: TGTGCCAGCAGCCCCCCGGGACTCGTGCGCTACACCTTC. Translation gives CASSPPGLVRYTF.

The V gene is TRBV4-1, the J gene TRBJ2-7; 12 nucleotides line up with TRBD1. The CDR3 runs to 17 residues. In germline, CDR1 is MGHRA, CDR2 YSYEKL. J lost 4 bases, V lost 0 bases, and 7 bases had no gene match. This chain's CDR3 is CASSQDPGQGAGYEQYF. In DNA, the CDR3 is TGCGCCAGCAGCCAAGATCCGGGACAGGGGGCCGGGTACGAGCAGTACTTC.

The chain joins TRBV11-3 to TRBJ2-7; TRBD1 aligns across 8 bases. V was clipped by 5 bases and J by 2 bases; unmatched bases: 8. CDR1 is SGHNT and CDR2 is YENEEA in the germline V gene. The CDR3 is made up of 15 amino acids. CDR3 sequence reads: CASSQRTGKTYEQYF. DNA of the CDR3: TGTGCCAGCAGCCAACGGACAGGGAAGACCTACGAGCAGTACTTC.

The chain links TRBV7-2 to TRBJ1-4; D is perhaps TRBD1 (6 bases). The germline V and J ends were trimmed by 5 bases and 7 bases, with 17 bases remaining between them. The V gene's germline CDR1 is SGHTA and CDR2 FQGNSA. The CDR3 has 15 residues. The CDR3 sequence is CASSLQTGSLEKLFF. The CDR3, as DNA: TGTGCCAGCAGCCTCCAGACAGGAAGCCTTGAAAAACTGTTTTTT.

The CDR3 DNA reads as TGTGCCAGCAGCGGGCGGACTAGCGGGAGATACGAGCAGTACTTC. Its translation: CASSGRTSGRYEQYF. This chain links TRBV6-6 with TRBJ2-7; 13 bases are shared with TRBD2. CDR1 and CDR2 from the germline V gene are MNHNY and SVGAGI (reference sequence). Trimming at V came to 6 bases and at J to 4 bases, leaving 6 bases not matched to a gene. CDR3 size: 15 residues.

The rearrangement joins TRBV19 to TRBJ2-1; 7 nucleotides align to TRBD2. This CDR3 contains 15 residues. V lost 5 bases to trimming and J lost 13 bases; unmatched junction nucleotides: 17. Germline CDR1 LNHDA, CDR2 SQIVND (reference sequence). The CDR3 bases are TGTGCCAGTAGTCCCATGGGCGGGCGGGGGAAGGAACAGTTCTTC. Translation gives CASSPMGGRGKEQFF.

The chain couples TRBV11-2 to TRBJ2-1, with TRBD2 identical over 7 bases. The CDR3 runs 15 residues. Germline V gene data show CDR1 as SGHAT and CDR2 as FQNNGV. V was clipped by 0 bases and J by 8 bases; unmatched bases: 7. The CDR3 coding sequence is TGTGCCAGCAGCTTAGATCTGGCTAGCGGCTATGAGCAGTTCTTC. This sequence encodes CASSLDLASGYEQFF.

This clone appeared a single time. The chain combines TRBV7-9 with TRBJ1-4; TRBD1 matches 9 bases. V lost 5 bases to trimming and J lost 6 bases; unmatched junction nucleotides: 4. This CDR3 region has 14 residues. The germline gives CDR1 SEHNR, CDR2 FQNEAQ (reference sequence). The CDR3 loop is CASSRDRGDEKLFF. Written as DNA, the CDR3 is TGTGCCAGCAGCCGCGACAGGGGGGATGAAAAACTGTTTTTT.

The chain links TRBV2 to TRBJ1-4, with TRBD1 identical over 7 bases. This CDR3 contains 14 residues. Looked up from germline, CDR1 is SNHLY and CDR2 is FYNNEI. The V gene end was trimmed by 5 bases and the J gene end by 8 bases; junction bases not matched to a gene: 8. The CDR3 DNA is TGTGCCAGCAGTCCGCGAGGGACAGTCGAAAAACTGTTTTTT. Translated, it gives CASSPRGTVEKLFF. Looking up the rest from reference TRBV2 and TRBJ1-4 gives the full variable domain: EPEVTQTPSHQVTQMGQEVILRCVPISNHLYFYWYRQILGQKVEFLVSFYNNEISEKSEIFDDQFSVERPDGSNFTLKIRSTKLEDSAMYFCASSPRGTVEKLFFGSGTQLSVL.

This sequence joins TRBV6-5 and TRBJ1-6; 7 positions agree with TRBD1. J lost 8 bases, V lost 6 bases, and 10 bases had no gene match. The CDR3 has 15 amino acids. The germline V gene encodes CDR1 MNHEY and CDR2 SVGAGI. CDR3 sequence (DNA): TGTGCCAGCAGATATCGACAGGGTTCTTATTCACCCCTCCACTTT. It specifies CASRYRQGSYSPLHF.

The chain carries TRBV7-3 and TRBJ2-3, with 12 bases identical to TRBD2. This CDR3 contains 18 residues. CDR1 SGHTA and CDR2 FQGTGA come from the germline V gene. V shed 3 bases and J 4 bases; nucleotides not matched to a gene: 11. CDR3 DNA sequence: TGTGCCAGCAGCTTTGGATCCCCAGGACTAGCGGGATCAGATACGCAGTATTTT. Protein: CASSFGSPGLAGSDTQYF.

V usage is TRBV7-7 and J usage is TRBJ1-6; 8 bases are shared with TRBD1. This CDR3 is 16 amino acids long. The germline gives CDR1 SSHAT, CDR2 FNYEAQ (reference sequence). V lost 5 bases, J lost 10 bases, and 13 bases stayed unmatched. The CDR3 DNA reads as TGTGCCAGCAGCGATAACAGGGGGAGTCCTGGGTCACCCCTCCACTTT. Protein product: CASSDNRGSPGSPLHF.

The rearrangement uses TRBV5-1 and TRBJ2-1; unclear D gene. This CDR3 is built from 15 residues. Germline lookup yields CDR1 SGHRS and CDR2 YFSETQ. The V gene lost 0 bases and the J gene lost 0 bases, with 7 bases spanning the gap. In DNA, the CDR3 is TGCGCCAGCAGCTTGGGGCAGGTCTCCTACAATGAGCAGTTCTTC. Translation gives CASSLGQVSYNEQFF.

In regard to this clone: The sample has other DNA sequences that encode this CDR3 too. V usage is TRBV5-1 and J usage is TRBJ2-2; 7 bases line up with TRBD2. The V gene end was trimmed by 1 base and the J gene end by 3 bases; junction bases not matched to a gene: 6. The V gene's germline CDR1 is SGHRS and CDR2 YFSETQ. The CDR3 consists of 16 residues. CDR3: CASSLLGGADTGELFF. The CDR3 nucleotides read TGCGCCAGCAGCTTGTTGGGAGGGGCCGACACCGGGGAGCTGTTTTTT.

This chain connects TRBV27 to TRBJ2-5; a weak D match, TRBD1 (5 bases). Germline assignment: CDR1 MNHEY and CDR2 SMNVEV (reference sequence). This CDR3 is 16 amino acids long. Trimming removed 6 bases from V and 0 bases from J, with 17 bases in between. The DNA of the CDR3 is TGTGCCAGCAGCCCTGGGGCAGGGATGTACCAAGAGACCCAGTACTTC. Residues: CASSPGAGMYQETQYF.

CDR3 sequence reads: CARGQGLNEKLFF. CDR3 sequence (DNA): TGTGCCCGAGGCCAGGGGCTTAATGAAAAACTGTTTTTT. The genes are TRBV30 and TRBJ1-4; D might be TRBD1 (6 bases). V lost 8 bases to trimming and J lost 4 bases, with 14 bases between them. The CDR3 extends over 13 amino acids. Germline CDR1 and CDR2: GTSNPN and SVGIG (reference sequence).

The table lists this clone with a few counts. In DNA, the CDR3 is TGCGCCAGCAGCCAAGTCCCAGGTTTTCATGAGCAGTTCTTC. Translation: CASSQVPGFHEQFF. The chain joins TRBV4-1 to TRBJ2-1; D unresolved. The germline V and J ends were trimmed by 1 base and 8 bases, with 12 bases remaining between them. From germline, CDR1 is MGHRA and CDR2 YSYEKL. The CDR3 has 14 amino acids.

The V gene is TRBV29-1, the J gene TRBJ2-3; 10 nucleotides align to TRBD2. Germline CDR1 SQVTM, CDR2 ANQGSEA. This CDR3 region has 13 residues. The V and J ends lost 6 bases and 6 bases, in that order; junction bases with no gene match: 6. CDR3: CSVQTSGTDTQYF. The CDR3 DNA reads TGCAGCGTCCAAACTAGCGGGACTGATACGCAGTATTTT.

The chain carries TRBV7-3 and TRBJ2-1, with D possibly matching TRBD1 (5 bases). There are 16 residues in the CDR3. V was clipped by 1 base and J by 0 bases, with 10 bases between them. Germline V gene sequence: CDR1 SGHTA, CDR2 FQGTGA. DNA for the CDR3: TGTGCCAGCAGCTTAAAAAGGGGAAGCTCCTACAATGAGCAGTTCTTC. The encoded protein is CASSLKRGSSYNEQFF.